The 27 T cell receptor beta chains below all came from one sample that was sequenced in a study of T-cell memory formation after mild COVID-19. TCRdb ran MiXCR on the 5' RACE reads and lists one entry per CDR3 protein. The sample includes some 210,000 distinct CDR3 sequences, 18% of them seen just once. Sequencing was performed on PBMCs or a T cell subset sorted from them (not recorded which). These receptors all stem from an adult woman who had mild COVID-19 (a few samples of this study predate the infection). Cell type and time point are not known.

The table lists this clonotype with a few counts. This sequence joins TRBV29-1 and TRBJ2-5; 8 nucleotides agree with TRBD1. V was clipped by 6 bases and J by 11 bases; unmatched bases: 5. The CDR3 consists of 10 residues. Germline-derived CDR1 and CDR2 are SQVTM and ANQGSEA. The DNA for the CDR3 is TGCAGCGTCGGGGGACAGGAGCAGTACTTC. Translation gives CSVGGQEQYF.

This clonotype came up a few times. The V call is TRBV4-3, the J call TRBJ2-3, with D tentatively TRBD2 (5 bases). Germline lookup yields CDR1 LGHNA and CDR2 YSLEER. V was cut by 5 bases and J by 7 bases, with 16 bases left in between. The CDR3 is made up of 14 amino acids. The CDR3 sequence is CASSKNLGEYTQYF. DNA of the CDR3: TGCGCCAGCAGCAAAAACCTGGGAGAGTATACGCAGTATTTT.

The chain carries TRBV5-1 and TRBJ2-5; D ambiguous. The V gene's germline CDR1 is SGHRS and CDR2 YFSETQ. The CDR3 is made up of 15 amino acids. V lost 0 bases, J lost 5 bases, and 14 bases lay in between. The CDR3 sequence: CASSLDVGPGETQYF. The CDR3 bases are TGCGCCAGCAGCTTGGATGTGGGTCCCGGGGAGACCCAGTACTTC.

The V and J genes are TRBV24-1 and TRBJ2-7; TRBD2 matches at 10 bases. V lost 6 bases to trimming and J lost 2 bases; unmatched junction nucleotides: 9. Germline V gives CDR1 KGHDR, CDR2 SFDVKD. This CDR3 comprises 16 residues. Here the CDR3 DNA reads TGTGCCACCAGTAGCGGGAGGGCAAGATCCCCCTACGAGCAGTACTTC. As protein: CATSSGRARSPYEQYF.

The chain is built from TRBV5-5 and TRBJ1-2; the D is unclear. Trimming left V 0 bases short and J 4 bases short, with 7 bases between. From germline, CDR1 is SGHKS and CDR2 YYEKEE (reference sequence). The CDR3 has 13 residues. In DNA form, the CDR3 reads TGTGCCAGCAGCTTGGTTCCAGGCTATGGCTACACCTTC. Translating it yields CASSLVPGYGYTF.

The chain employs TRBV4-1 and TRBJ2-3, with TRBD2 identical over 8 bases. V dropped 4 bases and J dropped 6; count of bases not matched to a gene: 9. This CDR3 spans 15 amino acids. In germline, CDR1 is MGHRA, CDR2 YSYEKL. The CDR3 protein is CASSLSGSGEDTQYF. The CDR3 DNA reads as TGCGCCAGCAGCCTTAGTGGTAGCGGGGAGGATACGCAGTATTTT.

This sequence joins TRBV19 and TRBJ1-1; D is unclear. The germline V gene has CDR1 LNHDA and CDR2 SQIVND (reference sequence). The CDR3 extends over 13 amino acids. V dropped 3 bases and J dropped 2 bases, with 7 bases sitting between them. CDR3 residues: CASSILVNTEAFF. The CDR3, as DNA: TGTGCCAGTAGTATTTTGGTAAACACTGAAGCTTTCTTT.

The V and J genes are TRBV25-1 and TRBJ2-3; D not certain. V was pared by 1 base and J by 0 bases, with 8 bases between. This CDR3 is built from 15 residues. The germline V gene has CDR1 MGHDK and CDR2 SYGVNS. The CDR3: CASSESELSTDTQYF. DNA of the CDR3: TGTGCCAGCAGTGAATCGGAGCTAAGCACAGATACGCAGTATTTT.

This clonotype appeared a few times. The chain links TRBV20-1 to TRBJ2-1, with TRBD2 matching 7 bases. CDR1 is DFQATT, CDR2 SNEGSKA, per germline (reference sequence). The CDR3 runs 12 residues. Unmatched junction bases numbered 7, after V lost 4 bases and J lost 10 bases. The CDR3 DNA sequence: TGCAGTGCTACCGGACCAGCGGGAGAGCAGTTCTTC. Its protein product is CSATGPAGEQFF.

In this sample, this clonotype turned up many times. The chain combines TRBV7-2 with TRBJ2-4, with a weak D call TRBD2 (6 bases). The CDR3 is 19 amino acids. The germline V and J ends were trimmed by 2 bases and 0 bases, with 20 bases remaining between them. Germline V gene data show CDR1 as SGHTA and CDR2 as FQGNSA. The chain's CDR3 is CASSLRDGTGALAKNIQYF. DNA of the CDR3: TGTGCCAGCAGCTTACGGGATGGAACGGGAGCGTTAGCCAAAAACATTCAGTACTTC.

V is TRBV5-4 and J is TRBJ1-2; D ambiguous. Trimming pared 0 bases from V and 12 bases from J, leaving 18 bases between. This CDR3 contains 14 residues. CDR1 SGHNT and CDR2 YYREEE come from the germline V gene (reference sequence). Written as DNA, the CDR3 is TGTGCCAGCAGCTTGGAGTGGACTTCAGGCGCGCACACCTTC. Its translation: CASSLEWTSGAHTF.

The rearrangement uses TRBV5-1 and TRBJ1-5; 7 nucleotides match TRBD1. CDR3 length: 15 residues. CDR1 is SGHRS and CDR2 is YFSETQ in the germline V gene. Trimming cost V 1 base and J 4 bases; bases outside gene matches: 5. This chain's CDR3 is CASSLSGQENQPQHF. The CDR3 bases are TGCGCCAGCAGCTTGTCCGGACAGGAGAATCAGCCCCAGCATTTT.

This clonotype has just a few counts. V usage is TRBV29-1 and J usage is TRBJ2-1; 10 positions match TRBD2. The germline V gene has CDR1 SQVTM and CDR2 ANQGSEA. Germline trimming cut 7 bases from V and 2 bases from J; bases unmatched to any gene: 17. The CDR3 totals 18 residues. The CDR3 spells CSAPYGLAGDSPYNEQFF. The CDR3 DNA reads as TGCAGCGCCCCATACGGGCTAGCGGGAGACTCTCCCTACAATGAGCAGTTCTTC.

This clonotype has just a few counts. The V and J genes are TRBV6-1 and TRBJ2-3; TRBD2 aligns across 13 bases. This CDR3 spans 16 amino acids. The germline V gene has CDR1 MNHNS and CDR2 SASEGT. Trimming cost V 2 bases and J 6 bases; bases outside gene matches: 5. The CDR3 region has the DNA TGTGCCAGCAGTGAAACTAGCGGGGGGGGCAGGGATACGCAGTATTTT. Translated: CASSETSGGGRDTQYF.

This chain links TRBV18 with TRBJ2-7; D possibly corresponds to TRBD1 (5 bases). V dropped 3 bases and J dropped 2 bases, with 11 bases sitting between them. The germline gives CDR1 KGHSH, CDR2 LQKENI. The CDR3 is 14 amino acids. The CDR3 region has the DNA TGTGCCAGCTCACCGAGCCAGGGCCCCTACGAGCAGTACTTC. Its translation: CASSPSQGPYEQYF.

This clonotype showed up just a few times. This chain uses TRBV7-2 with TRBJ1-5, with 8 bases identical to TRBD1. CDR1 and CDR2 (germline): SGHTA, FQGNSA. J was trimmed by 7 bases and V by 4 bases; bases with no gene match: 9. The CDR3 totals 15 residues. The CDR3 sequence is CASSSGLTGVQPQHF. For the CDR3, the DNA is TGTGCCAGCAGCTCAGGTCTGACAGGGGTGCAGCCCCAGCATTTT.

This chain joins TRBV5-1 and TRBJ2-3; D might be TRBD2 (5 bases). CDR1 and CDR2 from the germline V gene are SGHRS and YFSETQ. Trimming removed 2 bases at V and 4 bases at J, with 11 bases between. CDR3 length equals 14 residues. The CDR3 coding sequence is TGCGCCAGCAGCTTCCGGGGTACCCCAGATACGCAGTATTTT. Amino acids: CASSFRGTPDTQYF.

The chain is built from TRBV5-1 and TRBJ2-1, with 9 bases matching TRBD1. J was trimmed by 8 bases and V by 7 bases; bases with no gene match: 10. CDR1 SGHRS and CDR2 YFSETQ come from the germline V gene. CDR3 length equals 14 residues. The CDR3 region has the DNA TGCGCCAGCGGCCGGGGGACAGGGCGGGATGAGCAGTTCTTC. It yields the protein CASGRGTGRDEQFF.

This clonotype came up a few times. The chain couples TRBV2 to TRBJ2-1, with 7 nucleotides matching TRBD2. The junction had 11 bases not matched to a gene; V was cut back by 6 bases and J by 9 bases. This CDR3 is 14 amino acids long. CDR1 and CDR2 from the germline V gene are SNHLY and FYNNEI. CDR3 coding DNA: TGTGCCAGCAGACAGACCGGGACTAAGTCTGAGCAGTTCTTC. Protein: CASRQTGTKSEQFF.

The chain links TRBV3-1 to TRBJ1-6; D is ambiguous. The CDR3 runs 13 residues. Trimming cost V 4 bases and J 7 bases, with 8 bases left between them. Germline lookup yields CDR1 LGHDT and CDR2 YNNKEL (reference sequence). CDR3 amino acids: CASSLSENSPLHF. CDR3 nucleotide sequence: TGTGCCAGCAGCCTATCGGAAAATTCACCCCTCCACTTT.

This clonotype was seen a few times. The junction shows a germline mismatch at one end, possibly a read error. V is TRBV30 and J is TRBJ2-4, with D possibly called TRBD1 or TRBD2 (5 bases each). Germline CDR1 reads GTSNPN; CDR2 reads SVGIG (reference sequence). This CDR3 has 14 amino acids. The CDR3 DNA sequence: TGTGCCTGGAGTGGGGGGACGAAGGGCGGTGTCATCCACTTC. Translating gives CAWSGGTKGGVIHF.

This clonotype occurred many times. The DNA for the CDR3 is TGCAGTGCTGTCTTAGCGGGCCCCAATGAGCAGTTCTTC. It specifies CSAVLAGPNEQFF. The chain employs TRBV20-1 and TRBJ2-1; 7 positions agree with TRBD2. The germline gives CDR1 DFQATT, CDR2 SNEGSKA (reference sequence). The CDR3 has 13 residues. Germline trimming cut 5 bases from V and 6 bases from J; bases unmatched to any gene: 7.

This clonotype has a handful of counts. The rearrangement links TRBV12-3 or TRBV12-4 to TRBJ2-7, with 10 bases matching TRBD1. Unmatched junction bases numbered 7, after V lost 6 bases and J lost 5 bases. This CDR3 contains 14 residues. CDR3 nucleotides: TGTGCCAGCAGAACGGGACAGGGGAGCGACGAGCAGTACTTC. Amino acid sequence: CASRTGQGSDEQYF.

The CDR3 spells CASRRSALSQNEQFF. CDR3 DNA: TGTGCCAGCAGACGGTCGGCGCTTTCTCAGAATGAGCAGTTCTTC. V and J are TRBV12-3 or TRBV12-4 and TRBJ2-1; D not certain. The length of the CDR3 is 15 residues. Trimming removed 6 bases from V and 7 bases from J, with 19 bases in between.

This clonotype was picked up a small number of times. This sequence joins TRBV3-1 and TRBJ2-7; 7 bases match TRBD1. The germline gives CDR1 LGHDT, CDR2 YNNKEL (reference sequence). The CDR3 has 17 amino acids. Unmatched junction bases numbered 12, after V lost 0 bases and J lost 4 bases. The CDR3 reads CASSQDPTGFGQYEQYF. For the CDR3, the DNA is TGTGCCAGCAGCCAAGATCCGACAGGGTTCGGACAATACGAGCAGTACTTC.

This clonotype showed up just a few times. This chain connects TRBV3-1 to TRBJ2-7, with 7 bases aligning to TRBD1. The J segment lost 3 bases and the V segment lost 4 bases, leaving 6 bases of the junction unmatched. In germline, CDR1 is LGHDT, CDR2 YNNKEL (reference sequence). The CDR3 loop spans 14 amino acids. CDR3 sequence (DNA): TGTGCCAGCAGCCCGACGACAGGGAACTACGAGCAGTACTTC. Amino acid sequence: CASSPTTGNYEQYF.

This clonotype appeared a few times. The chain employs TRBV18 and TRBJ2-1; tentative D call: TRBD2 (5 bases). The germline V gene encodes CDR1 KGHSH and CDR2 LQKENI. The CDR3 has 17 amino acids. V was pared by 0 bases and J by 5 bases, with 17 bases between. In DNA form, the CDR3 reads TGTGCCAGCTCACCACCTGCGGGTTTTGCCAGAAACAATGAGCAGTTCTTC. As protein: CASSPPAGFARNNEQFF. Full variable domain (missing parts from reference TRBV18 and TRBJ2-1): NAGVMQNPRHLVRRRGQEARLRCSPMKGHSHVYWYRQLPEEGLKFMVYLQKENIIDESGMPKERFSAEFPKEGPSILRIQQVVRGDSAAYFCASSPPAGFARNNEQFFGPGTRLTVL.